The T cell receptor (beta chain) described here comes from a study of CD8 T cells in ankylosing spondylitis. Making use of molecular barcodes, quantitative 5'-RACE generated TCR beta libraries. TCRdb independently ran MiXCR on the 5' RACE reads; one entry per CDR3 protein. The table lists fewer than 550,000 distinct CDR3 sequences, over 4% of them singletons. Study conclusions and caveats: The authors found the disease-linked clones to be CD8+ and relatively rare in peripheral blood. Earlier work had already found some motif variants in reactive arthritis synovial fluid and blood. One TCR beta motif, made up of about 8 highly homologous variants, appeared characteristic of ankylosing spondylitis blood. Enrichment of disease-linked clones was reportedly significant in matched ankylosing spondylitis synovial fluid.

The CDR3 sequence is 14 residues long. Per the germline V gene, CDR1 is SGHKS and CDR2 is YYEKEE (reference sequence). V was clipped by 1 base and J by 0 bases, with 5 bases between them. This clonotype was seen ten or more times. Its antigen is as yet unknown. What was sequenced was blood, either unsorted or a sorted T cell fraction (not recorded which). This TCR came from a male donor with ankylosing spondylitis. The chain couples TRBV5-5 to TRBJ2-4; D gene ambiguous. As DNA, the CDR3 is TGTGCCAGCAGCTTGATGCAAGCCAAAAACATTCAGTACTTC. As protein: CASSLMQAKNIQYF. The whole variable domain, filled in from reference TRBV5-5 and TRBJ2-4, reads DAGVTQSPTHLIKTRGQQVTLRCSPISGHKSVSWYQQVLGQGPQFIFQYYEKEERGRGNFPDRFSARQFPNYSSELNVNALLLGDSALYLCASSLMQAKNIQYFGAGTRLSVL.